The 8 T cell receptor beta chains in this list originate from one sample, sequenced in a study of CD8 T cells in Susac syndrome. Random hexamers were used to reverse transcribe the RNA input (roughly 0.5 to 1 ug). TCRdb passed the immunoSEQ multiplex PCR reads through MiXCR, listing each CDR3 protein once. The table includes some 150,000 distinct CDR3 sequences, approximately 94% detected once. The sample consisted of CD4+ T cells from PBMCs. Source of these receptors: a human donor in good health.

J is TRBJ2-1 and V is TRBV12-3 or TRBV12-4; 9 positions agree with TRBD2. CDR3 size: 17 residues. V trimming: 3 bases; J trimming: 6 bases; junction bases outside the gene matches: 12. The CDR3 region has the DNA TGTGCCAGCAGTTTTAGCGGGAGAATACCCCCGAGCAATGAGCAGTTCTTC. It translates to CASSFSGRIPPSNEQFF.

The J gene is TRBJ2-7, the V gene TRBV12-3 or TRBV12-4; 10 positions agree with TRBD2. The V gene end was trimmed by 5 bases and the J gene end by 2 bases; junction bases not matched to a gene: 9. The CDR3 is made up of 16 amino acids. As DNA, the CDR3 is TGTGCCAGCAGTCACCACCGTGGACTAGCGGCCTACGAGCAGTACTTC. Residues: CASSHHRGLAAYEQYF.

This rearrangement joins TRBV7-6 to TRBJ2-5; TRBD2 might be the D (6 bases). V was shortened by 3 bases and J by 3 bases, with 8 bases between the two germline ends. Germline V CDR1 and CDR2: SGHVS, FNYEAQ. The CDR3 is 13 amino acids. CDR3 residues: CASSFIAEETQYF. CDR3 nucleotides: TGTGCCAGCAGCTTTATAGCGGAAGAGACCCAGTACTTC.

The gene calls are TRBV7-2 and TRBJ1-3, with 9 nucleotides matching TRBD1. Germline CDR1 reads SGHTA; CDR2 reads FQGNSA. V dropped 4 bases and J dropped 8; count of bases not matched to a gene: 0. The CDR3 has 12 amino acids. CDR3 nucleotides: TGTGCCAGCAGCTGGGACAGGGACACCATATATTTT. Amino acid sequence: CASSWDRDTIYF.

The CDR3, as DNA: TGTGCCAGCAGTTTGGGGGGGGCCGGAGTTCAGACCCAGTACTTC. Translated: CASSLGGAGVQTQYF. The V gene is TRBV28, the J gene TRBJ2-5; D is possibly TRBD2 (7 bases). With 3 bases removed from V and 6 bases from J, the gap between germline ends came to 17 bases. CDR3 length: 15 amino acids. Germline loops: CDR1 MDHEN, CDR2 SYDVKM.

V is TRBV19 and J is TRBJ1-2; the D is unclear. This CDR3 contains 13 residues. Looked up from germline, CDR1 is LNHDA and CDR2 is SQIVND (reference sequence). V dropped 6 bases and J dropped 5 bases, with 13 bases sitting between them. CDR3 sequence: CASRPSGGYGYTF. The CDR3 nucleotides are TGTGCCAGTAGACCCTCTGGAGGGTATGGCTACACCTTC.

This chain connects TRBV7-2 to TRBJ2-7; no clear D gene. The CDR3 is 13 residues long. V was trimmed by 4 bases and J by 3 bases, leaving 10 bases between them. CDR1 is SGHTA, CDR2 FQGNSA, per germline. CDR3 in amino acids: CASSSPLRYEQYF. The CDR3 DNA reads TGTGCCAGCAGCTCCCCCCTCCGCTACGAGCAGTACTTC. Filled out from reference TRBV7-2 and TRBJ2-7, the complete variable domain reads GAGVSQSPSNKVTEKGKDVELRCDPISGHTALYWYRQSLGQGLEFLIYFQGNSAPDKSGLPSDRFSAERTGGSVSTLTIQRTQQEDSAVYLCASSSPLRYEQYFGPGTRLTVT.

The chain uses TRBV20-1 and TRBJ2-3; weak D call: TRBD2 (6 bases). The V end lost 6 bases, the J end lost 2 bases, and 12 bases lay between the germline ends. Germline values: CDR1 DFQATT, CDR2 SNEGSKA (reference sequence). The CDR3 loop spans 13 amino acids. CDR3 sequence: CSASRGATDTQYF. In DNA, the CDR3 is TGCAGTGCCTCGCGGGGTGCCACAGATACGCAGTATTTT.